Each of the 27 T cell receptor beta chains below was sequenced from the same sample in a study of lymphopenia after photon versus proton radiotherapy (dated by TCRdb to the late 2010s). Library generation was performed with the immunoSEQ multiplex PCR assay. Not all clones reach the TCRdb copy of this immuneACCESS table, which keeps in-frame sequences only. Checked studies attribute under half of the gap to unresolved V genes and leave the rest unexplained. The sample table shows approximately 170,000 clones, and roughly nine tenths are seen once. The ten largest clones capture roughly 4.7% of the sample. The sample consisted of peripheral blood, taken from a patient treated with photon-based radiotherapy. The receptors were sampled from a man between 45 and 60 years old with gastric cancer.

The chain links TRBV2 to TRBJ2-5, with no clear D. Germline V lookup: CDR1 SNHLY, CDR2 FYNNEI. Trimming took off 0 bases at V and 7 bases at J, with 18 bases between the two ends. This CDR3 has 16 residues. CDR3 DNA sequence: TGTGCCAGCAGTGAAGCGCTATTACCCCTTTATGGGACCCAGTACTTC. It codes for CASSEALLPLYGTQYF.

The rearrangement joins TRBV30 to TRBJ2-2; D may be TRBD1 (6 bases). The CDR3 extends over 14 amino acids. CDR1 is GTSNPN and CDR2 is SVGIG in the germline V gene (reference sequence). V gave up 4 bases and J gave up 5 bases, with 14 bases separating them. The CDR3: CAWNRVFGTGELFF. DNA for the CDR3: TGTGCCTGGAACAGGGTCTTCGGGACCGGGGAGCTGTTTTTT.

The rearrangement uses TRBV14 and TRBJ1-2; TRBD1 matches at 7 bases. Unmatched junction bases numbered 8, after V lost 2 bases and J lost 8 bases. The CDR3 has 14 amino acids. Germline CDR1 SGHDN, CDR2 FVKESK. DNA for the CDR3: TGTGCCAGCAGCCAACGACAGGGAAGAGAAGGCTACACCTTC. This gives the protein CASSQRQGREGYTF. Supplemented by reference TRBV14 and TRBJ1-2, the full variable domain reads EAGVTQFPSHSVIEKGQTVTLRCDPISGHDNLYWYRRVMGKEIKFLLHFVKESKQDESGMPNNRFLAERTGGTYSTLKVQPAELEDSGVYFCASSQRQGREGYTFGSGTRLTVV.

V is TRBV5-1 and J is TRBJ2-3; D is perhaps TRBD2 (6 bases). The germline V gene encodes CDR1 SGHRS and CDR2 YFSETQ. This CDR3 spans 14 amino acids. The ends were cut back, 3 bases at V and 4 bases at J, with 12 bases in the middle. CDR3 coding DNA: TGCGCCAGCAGCTCCCTAGCTAGCGCAGATACGCAGTATTTT. This gives the protein CASSSLASADTQYF.

This chain uses TRBV2 with TRBJ2-4, with TRBD1 matching over 8 bases. The V and J ends lost 6 bases and 11 bases, in that order; junction bases with no gene match: 9. Germline V lookup: CDR1 SNHLY, CDR2 FYNNEI. The CDR3 sequence is 13 residues long. CDR3 residues: CASRGGQGGVQYF. The CDR3 DNA is TGTGCCAGCAGGGGTGGACAGGGCGGAGTTCAGTACTTC.

This clone was seen only once. The rearrangement links TRBV5-1 to TRBJ2-7, with D possibly TRBD2 on 7 matching bases. This CDR3 comprises 16 residues. Looked up from germline, CDR1 is SGHRS and CDR2 is YFSETQ. The V end lost 4 bases, the J end lost 1 base, and 18 bases lay between the germline ends. CDR3 DNA sequence: TGCGCCAGCAGCGGTCGGGGGGCAGGGGCGTCCTACGAGCAGTACTTC. Translated: CASSGRGAGASYEQYF.

The V call is TRBV28, the J call TRBJ2-6, with D perhaps TRBD2 (6 bases). This CDR3 region has 16 residues. Per the germline V gene, CDR1 is MDHEN and CDR2 is SYDVKM. The V and J ends lost 1 base and 2 bases respectively, with 9 bases between them. The CDR3 nucleotides read TGTGCCAGCAGTTTATCTCCGGGAGCTGGGGCCAACGTCCTGACTTTC. This translates into CASSLSPGAGANVLTF.

The V and J genes are TRBV30 and TRBJ2-2, with D possibly being TRBD1 (5 bases). V lost 2 bases and J 2 bases, leaving 6 bases between the germline ends. The CDR3 sequence is 13 residues long. Per the germline V gene, CDR1 is GTSNPN and CDR2 is SVGIG (reference sequence). The CDR3 DNA reads as TGTGCCTGGAGTAGGGGAAACACCGGGGAGCTGTTTTTT. Amino acids: CAWSRGNTGELFF. Combining the CDR3 with reference TRBV30 and TRBJ2-2 gives the whole variable domain SQTIHQWPATLVQPVGSPLSLECTVEGTSNPNLYWYRQAAGRGLQLLFYSVGIGQISSEVPQNLSASRPQDRQFILSSKKLLLSDSGFYLCAWSRGNTGELFFGEGSRLTVL.

The genes are TRBV6-1 and TRBJ1-2, with D unclear. CDR3 size: 14 residues. Trimming left V 2 bases short and J 4 bases short, with 11 bases between. Germline V gives CDR1 MNHNS, CDR2 SASEGT. The CDR3 DNA reads TGTGCCAGCAGTGAACTGGGGATAAGCTATGGCTACACCTTC. Translated: CASSELGISYGYTF.

The chain couples TRBV5-1 to TRBJ2-1; tentatively, D is TRBD1 or TRBD2 (5 bases each). Germline CDR1 and CDR2: SGHRS and YFSETQ. The ends were cut back, 0 bases at V and 11 bases at J, with 6 bases in the middle. The CDR3 spans 11 residues. The CDR3 DNA is TGCGCCAGCAGCTTGGCGGGACAGCAGTTCTTC. Its protein is CASSLAGQQFF.

V is TRBV4-2 and J is TRBJ2-1; 12 bases are a match to TRBD2. In germline, CDR1 is LGHNA, CDR2 YNFKEQ. After removal of 1 base from V and 9 bases from J, the junction contained 4 bases not matched to a gene. The CDR3 runs to 15 residues. The CDR3 DNA sequence: TGTGCCAGCAGCCAAGCACTAGCGGGAGGCTTTGAGCAGTTCTTC. Translation gives CASSQALAGGFEQFF.

The chain carries TRBV7-2 and TRBJ2-2, with 9 bases identical to TRBD2. Per germline, CDR1 SGHTA and CDR2 FQGNSA. The CDR3 has 16 amino acids. Losses at the gene ends were 3 bases for V and 1 base for J; bases not matched to a gene: 3. CDR3 coding DNA: TGTGCCAGCAGCTTTGATAGCGGGAGGAACACCGGGGAGCTGTTTTTT. Protein product: CASSFDSGRNTGELFF. The variable domain in full, completed from reference TRBV7-2 and TRBJ2-2, reads GAGVSQSPSNKVTEKGKDVELRCDPISGHTALYWYRQSLGQGLEFLIYFQGNSAPDKSGLPSDRFSAERTGGSVSTLTIQRTQQEDSAVYLCASSFDSGRNTGELFFGEGSRLTVL.

On this clone itself: This sample includes further DNA sequences coding for the same CDR3. DNA for the CDR3: TGTGCCAGCAGTAGCGGGAGGGCCACAGATACGCAGTATTTT. This codes for CASSSGRATDTQYF. This sequence joins TRBV7-3 and TRBJ2-3; 11 bases line up with TRBD2. Germline CDR1 and CDR2: SGHTA and FQGTGA. The CDR3 loop spans 14 amino acids. The J segment lost 2 bases and the V segment lost 6 bases, leaving 1 base of the junction unmatched. The full variable domain, rest sourced from reference TRBV7-3 and TRBJ2-3, is GAGVSQTPSNKVTEKGKYVELRCDPISGHTALYWYRQSLGQGPEFLIYFQGTGAADDSGLPNDRFFAVRPEGSVSTLKIQRTERGDSAVYLCASSSGRATDTQYFGPGTRLTVL.

J is TRBJ2-1 and V is TRBV7-9; D remains ambiguous. This CDR3 is 15 amino acids long. Trimming removed 2 bases from V and 10 bases from J, with 18 bases in between. Per the germline V gene, CDR1 is SEHNR and CDR2 is FQNEAQ (reference sequence). CDR3 residues: CASSLSPSKVGEQFF. In DNA form, the CDR3 reads TGTGCCAGCAGCTTATCGCCTAGTAAGGTGGGGGAGCAGTTCTTC. Drawing the rest from reference TRBV7-9 and TRBJ2-1, the complete variable domain is DTGVSQNPRHKITKRGQNVTFRCDPISEHNRLYWYRQTLGQGPEFLTYFQNEAQLEKSRLLSDRFSAERPKGSFSTLEIQRTEQGDSAMYLCASSLSPSKVGEQFFGPGTRLTVL.

CDR3 protein: CATSRGRGDSNTEAFF. The CDR3 DNA sequence: TGTGCCACCAGCAGAGGGAGGGGAGATTCGAACACTGAAGCTTTCTTT. The chain links TRBV15 to TRBJ1-1; D may be TRBD1 (5 bases). This CDR3 is 16 amino acids long. Germline CDR1 reads LNHNV; CDR2 reads YYDKDF (reference sequence). The ends were cut back, 1 base at V and 1 base at J, with 13 bases in the middle.

The gene calls are TRBV6-6 and TRBJ1-1; 8 bases match TRBD1. The germline V gene encodes CDR1 MNHNY and CDR2 SVGAGI (reference sequence). The ends lost 7 bases at V and 8 bases at J; junction bases unmatched: 9. This CDR3 spans 13 amino acids. The CDR3 DNA sequence: TGTGCCAGCAATACAGGGGGGGTTAGAGAAGCTTTCTTT. Translated, it gives CASNTGGVREAFF.

V is TRBV7-9 and J is TRBJ2-7, with TRBD2 matching over 10 bases. The CDR3 runs to 15 residues. V trimming: 3 bases; J trimming: 2 bases; junction bases outside the gene matches: 4. CDR1 and CDR2 (germline): SEHNR, FQNEAQ (reference sequence). The CDR3 protein is CASSFALAGAYEQYF. The CDR3 coding sequence is TGTGCCAGCAGCTTTGCGCTAGCGGGAGCCTACGAGCAGTACTTC.

The J gene is TRBJ1-2, the V gene TRBV11-2; tentative D call: TRBD1 (6 bases). Between the trimmed V and J ends, which lost 5 bases and 4 bases, there was a span of 20 bases. The CDR3 loop spans 16 amino acids. Germline V gives CDR1 SGHAT, CDR2 FQNNGV. The CDR3 nucleotides read TGTGCCAGCAGCCCCGGCTACTGGGGGGGCGGCTATGGCTACACCTTC. It encodes CASSPGYWGGGYGYTF. The whole variable domain, filled in from reference TRBV11-2 and TRBJ1-2, reads EAGVAQSPRYKIIEKRQSVAFWCNPISGHATLYWYQQILGQGPKLLIQFQNNGVVDDSQLPKDRFSAERLKGVDSTLKIQPAKLEDSAVYLCASSPGYWGGGYGYTFGSGTRLTVV.

This chain connects TRBV9 to TRBJ2-5, with 10 bases identical to TRBD2. Trimming removed 3 bases from V and 5 bases from J; junction bases left unmatched: 7. CDR3 length: 15 amino acids. Germline assignment: CDR1 SGDLS and CDR2 YYNGEE. The CDR3 loop reads CASSARTSGIETQYF. The CDR3, as DNA: TGTGCCAGCAGCGCTAGGACTAGCGGAATTGAGACCCAGTACTTC.

This chain links TRBV19 with TRBJ2-2, with 12 bases identical to TRBD2. V lost 4 bases and J lost 1; bases outside the gene matches: 4. The CDR3 has 17 amino acids. The germline V gene encodes CDR1 LNHDA and CDR2 SQIVND (reference sequence). CDR3 DNA: TGTGCCAGTAGTACCGGACTAGCGGGGAAGAACACCGGGGAGCTGTTTTTT. Protein sequence: CASSTGLAGKNTGELFF.

The chain is built from TRBV30 and TRBJ2-7; tentatively, D is TRBD2 (7 bases). This CDR3 is 13 amino acids long. Trimming shortened V by 1 base and J by 1 base, and 8 bases separated the two germline ends. Germline V CDR1 and CDR2: GTSNPN, SVGIG (reference sequence). The CDR3 nucleotides read TGTGCCTGGAGTGAGGGGGGGTCCTACGAGCAGTACTTC. Its protein product is CAWSEGGSYEQYF. Together with reference TRBV30 and TRBJ2-7, the CDR3 gives the full variable domain: SQTIHQWPATLVQPVGSPLSLECTVEGTSNPNLYWYRQAAGRGLQLLFYSVGIGQISSEVPQNLSASRPQDRQFILSSKKLLLSDSGFYLCAWSEGGSYEQYFGPGTRLTVT.

The chain combines TRBV10-3 with TRBJ2-7, with TRBD1 matching 11 bases. The CDR3 covers 15 residues. Germline V gene sequence: CDR1 ENHRY, CDR2 SYGVKD. V gave up 6 bases and J gave up 3 bases; unmatched junction bases: 7. CDR3 coding DNA: TGTGCCATCAGCCCTGGACAGGGGGCAGGCTACGAGCAGTACTTC. Its translation is CAISPGQGAGYEQYF.

J is TRBJ2-5 and V is TRBV19; D is unresolved. V shed 2 bases and J shed 5 bases, with 3 bases lying between them. CDR3 length: 11 amino acids. The germline CDR1 and CDR2 sequences are LNHDA and SQIVND (reference sequence). CDR3 protein: CASSIRETQYF. CDR3 DNA: TGTGCCAGTAGTATACGCGAGACCCAGTACTTC.

The genes are TRBV2 and TRBJ1-5; 8 nucleotides match TRBD1. V lost 5 bases and J lost 3; bases outside the gene matches: 3. The CDR3 sequence is 14 residues long. Germline V gene sequence: CDR1 SNHLY, CDR2 FYNNEI. The CDR3 DNA is TGTGCCAGCAGTCGACAGGGGAACAATCAGCCCCAGCATTTT. Amino acids: CASSRQGNNQPQHF.

J is TRBJ2-1 and V is TRBV14, with a tentative D call TRBD2 (5 bases). V was clipped by 4 bases and J by 10 bases, with 14 bases between them. The CDR3 length is 13 residues. From germline, CDR1 is SGHDN and CDR2 FVKESK. CDR3 DNA sequence: TGTGCCAGCAGCCGTGCCGGGCCGGGGGAGCAGTTCTTC. Amino acid sequence: CASSRAGPGEQFF.

The rearrangement uses TRBV5-1 and TRBJ2-3, with unresolved D. The CDR3 totals 14 residues. Trimming took off 1 base at V and 3 bases at J, with 9 bases between the two ends. Germline CDR1 is SGHRS and CDR2 is YFSETQ. The CDR3 here is CASSLPRPTDTQYF. CDR3 DNA sequence: TGCGCCAGCAGCTTGCCCAGACCTACAGATACGCAGTATTTT.

J is TRBJ1-2 and V is TRBV9, with D perhaps matching TRBD1 (6 bases). Germline assignment: CDR1 SGDLS and CDR2 YYNGEE. The CDR3 sequence is 14 residues long. Trimming pared 0 bases from V and 7 bases from J, leaving 13 bases between. This chain's CDR3 is CASSVEGGLGGYTF. As DNA, the CDR3 is TGTGCCAGCAGCGTAGAGGGGGGGCTCGGTGGCTACACCTTC.